The present T cell receptor (beta chain) was sequenced within a study of shared T cell receptors in the human thymus. Profiling relied on immunoSEQ multiplex PCR, and the TCRdb table lists in-frame clones only, not all of them. Counted here are some 660,000 clones, about 89% occurring once; the ten biggest clones make up 0.0094%. The V segment lost 3 bases and the J segment 2 bases; nucleotides outside the gene matches: 11. CDR3 length equals 18 residues. CDR1 is MDHEN, CDR2 SYDVKM, per germline. In addition, the sample was reused for a study of human thymus T cells. This second study notes: It was healthy Finnish infants having corrective surgery for congenital heart defects who were the donors. In thymic and blood repertoires alike, V and J usage looked biased.

Sequenced input: thymocytes. The chain has TRBV28 and TRBJ2-3; 10 bases map to TRBD2. The sequence was obtained from a boy in the first two years of life with a congenital heart defect. CDR3 DNA sequence: TGTGCCAGCAGTTTTCCTACCTCTAGCGGGAGTGCCACAGATACGCAGTATTTT. Its translation: CASSFPTSSGSATDTQYF.